The 32 T cell receptor beta chains below all came from one sample that was sequenced in a study of CD8+ T cells in alopecia areata. Once RNA had been extracted, it was reverse transcribed into cDNA to act as the sequencing template. Assay: immunoSEQ multiplex PCR; the TCRdb copy retains only in-frame clones and omits some. The table lists around 140,000 clones, around 50% of them singletons. As for treatment: oral pan-JAK inhibitor, 5-10 mg twice daily. The specimen comprised CD8+ T cells sorted from blood, sampled at week 4, from a patient treated with tofacitinib. These TCRs come from a human donor with alopecia areata.

Comments on this clone: A far larger clone is one nucleotide away, so this likely arose from a read error. The genes are TRBV7-6 and TRBJ1-2; D is ambiguous. The CDR3 runs to 15 residues. CDR1 SGHVS and CDR2 FNYEAQ come from the germline V gene. V lost 5 bases and J lost 4, with 17 bases in between. This chain's CDR3 is CASSQDRASGYGYTF. The DNA for the CDR3 is TGTGCCAGCAGCCAAGATAGGGCCAGCGGCTATGGCTACACCTTC. Full variable domain (outside the CDR3, taken from reference TRBV7-6 and TRBJ1-2): GAGVSQSPRYKVTKRGQDVALRCDPISGHVSLYWYRQALGQGPEFLTYFNYEAQQDKSGLPNDRFSAERPEGSISTLTIQRTEQRDSAMYRCASSQDRASGYGYTFGSGTRLTVV.

The chain has TRBV27 and TRBJ1-1, with D possibly being TRBD1 (6 bases). Per the germline V gene, CDR1 is MNHEY and CDR2 is SMNVEV (reference sequence). CDR3 length: 13 amino acids. V gave up 7 bases and J gave up 3 bases, with 12 bases separating them. CDR3 amino acids: CASTGATDTEAFF. The DNA for the CDR3 is TGTGCCAGCACGGGGGCGACGGACACTGAAGCTTTCTTT.

This clone was counted between two and nine times. J is TRBJ1-5 and V is TRBV6-5; D not certain. Germline-derived CDR1 and CDR2 are MNHEY and SVGAGI. The CDR3 sequence is 16 residues long. Between the trimmed V and J ends, which lost 0 bases and 4 bases, there was a span of 13 bases. The chain's CDR3 is CASSYSRDLGNQPQHF. Written as DNA, the CDR3 is TGTGCCAGCAGTTACTCGAGAGACCTTGGGAATCAGCCCCAGCATTTT.

J is TRBJ2-7 and V is TRBV2, with 11 bases that match TRBD2. Germline V gives CDR1 SNHLY, CDR2 FYNNEI. CDR3 length: 15 residues. The V and J ends lost 7 bases and 5 bases, in that order; junction bases with no gene match: 10. CDR3 sequence (DNA): TGTGCCAGCACCGAAGCTCCTAGCGGGGGGAACGAGCAGTACTTC. Residues: CASTEAPSGGNEQYF.

This clone occurred a few times. The rearrangement links TRBV29-1 to TRBJ2-3, with 9 positions matching TRBD1. The junction had 9 bases not matched to a gene; V was cut back by 6 bases and J by 5 bases. The CDR3 runs 14 residues. Germline V lookup: CDR1 SQVTM, CDR2 ANQGSEA. CDR3 coding DNA: TGCAGCGTCGATCAAGGACAGGGGCAAGATACGCAGTATTTT. Translating it yields CSVDQGQGQDTQYF.

This clone was detected only a few times. V is TRBV29-1 and J is TRBJ2-1; TRBD1 matches 8 bases. The CDR3 length is 12 residues. V dropped 6 bases and J dropped 9; count of bases not matched to a gene: 7. CDR1 is SQVTM and CDR2 is ANQGSEA in the germline V gene. The CDR3 loop reads CSVETGGSEQFF. The CDR3 DNA follows: TGCAGCGTGGAAACAGGGGGGAGTGAGCAGTTCTTC.

The genes are TRBV29-1 and TRBJ1-2; 9 positions agree with TRBD1. J gave up 3 bases and V 7 bases, and 3 bases lay outside the gene matches. In germline, CDR1 is SQVTM, CDR2 ANQGSEA. This CDR3 has 12 amino acids. The CDR3 sequence: CSGQGVDYGYTF. In DNA form, the CDR3 reads TGCAGCGGACAGGGGGTAGACTATGGCTACACCTTC.

In this sample, this clone turned up a few times. The chain carries TRBV5-1 and TRBJ2-5; possibly TRBD2 for D (5 bases). Trimming left V 0 bases short and J 4 bases short, with 10 bases between. The length of the CDR3 is 14 residues. Germline lookup yields CDR1 SGHRS and CDR2 YFSETQ. The CDR3 reads CASSLVLGRETQYF. CDR3 coding DNA: TGCGCCAGCAGCTTGGTTTTGGGGAGAGAGACCCAGTACTTC.

The V gene is TRBV13, the J gene TRBJ2-7; 10 bases fit TRBD2. Germline values: CDR1 PRHDT, CDR2 FYEKMQ (reference sequence). This CDR3 has 15 amino acids. The ends lost 1 base at V and 6 bases at J; junction bases unmatched: 6. CDR3 DNA sequence: TGTGCCAGCAGCTTAGCCAGCGGGGGGGCGAGCGAGCAGTACTTC. It yields the protein CASSLASGGASEQYF. Full variable domain (outside the CDR3, taken from reference TRBV13 and TRBJ2-7): AAGVIQSPRHLIKEKRETATLKCYPIPRHDTVYWYQQGPGQDPQFLISFYEKMQSDKGSIPDRFSAQQFSDYHSELNMSSLELGDSALYFCASSLASGGASEQYFGPGTRLTVT.

In its sample, this clone was seen a few times. The chain joins TRBV23-1 to TRBJ1-1, with 7 positions matching TRBD1. TRBV23-1 is noted as an ORF with a role that remains uncertain. The CDR3 contains 13 residues. The V segment lost 7 bases and the J segment 4 bases; nucleotides outside the gene matches: 6. The CDR3 coding sequence is TGCGCCAGCAAACCACAGGGGAGCACTGAAGCTTTCTTT. The encoded protein is CASKPQGSTEAFF.

J is TRBJ2-5 and V is TRBV7-9, with TRBD2 matching 9 bases. This CDR3 is 15 amino acids long. The V segment lost 0 bases and the J segment 5 bases; nucleotides outside the gene matches: 4. From germline, CDR1 is SEHNR and CDR2 FQNEAQ (reference sequence). The CDR3 sequence: CASSLATSGPETQYF. DNA for the CDR3: TGTGCCAGCAGCTTAGCCACTAGCGGGCCGGAGACCCAGTACTTC.

V is TRBV4-2 and J is TRBJ1-1; D not certain. V dropped 1 base and J dropped 0 bases, with 6 bases sitting between them. In germline, CDR1 is LGHNA, CDR2 YNFKEQ. This CDR3 region has 14 residues. The CDR3 bases are TGTGCCAGCAGCCAAGGGGTAGTGAACACTGAAGCTTTCTTT. As protein: CASSQGVVNTEAFF.

The chain recombines TRBV27 with TRBJ2-3; 9 bases are shared with TRBD2. The CDR3 runs to 18 residues. Per the germline V gene, CDR1 is MNHEY and CDR2 is SMNVEV (reference sequence). Trimming cost V 6 bases and J 2 bases; bases outside gene matches: 15. The chain's CDR3 is CASRGGSGGRLYTDTQYF. The CDR3 DNA sequence: TGTGCCAGCAGGGGTGGTAGCGGGGGCCGCCTCTACACAGATACGCAGTATTTT.

This clone occurred once. Its ends do not fully match the called genes, so a read error is possible. In DNA, the CDR3 is TGTGCCAGCAGTTACTCGACGGGGGGCGCAGAGACCCAGTACTTC. It specifies CASSYSTGGAETQYF. The chain recombines TRBV10-3 with TRBJ2-5; perhaps TRBD2 as D (7 bases). CDR3 length equals 15 residues. From germline, CDR1 is ENHRY and CDR2 SYGVKD.

The V and J genes are TRBV2 and TRBJ2-2, with D possibly TRBD2 on 5 matching bases. This CDR3 has 13 residues. Deletions cut 6 bases from V and 13 bases from J, with 18 bases between. The germline V gene encodes CDR1 SNHLY and CDR2 FYNNEI. CDR3 nucleotide sequence: TGTGCCAGCAGCGGCCCCGTCGGACTCGGGCTGTTTTTT. Residues: CASSGPVGLGLFF.

The rearrangement links TRBV12-5 to TRBJ2-7; tentatively, D is TRBD1 (5 bases). Germline V gene lookup returns CDR1 LGHNT and CDR2 FRNRAP. This CDR3 is built from 14 residues. Trimming stripped 5 bases from V and 3 bases from J, with 14 bases between. The CDR3 loop reads CASGPQGGDYEQYF. In DNA, the CDR3 is TGTGCTAGTGGTCCTCAGGGTGGGGACTACGAGCAGTACTTC.

This clone was detected a few times. The V gene is TRBV30, the J gene TRBJ1-1; TRBD1 matches at 7 bases. Per germline, CDR1 GTSNPN and CDR2 SVGIG (reference sequence). Trimming took 5 bases from V and 1 from J; bases not matched to a gene: 10. This CDR3 region has 15 residues. The CDR3 DNA sequence: TGTGCCTGGGACCCCCTAAGGACAGGGAACACTGAAGCTTTCTTT. Amino acid sequence: CAWDPLRTGNTEAFF.

This sequence joins TRBV29-1 and TRBJ1-1; perhaps TRBD1 as D (6 bases). V was cut by 6 bases and J by 10 bases, with 15 bases left in between. Per germline, CDR1 SQVTM and CDR2 ANQGSEA. The CDR3 totals 11 residues. The CDR3 spells CSVGGSSLAFF. The CDR3 nucleotides are TGCAGCGTGGGGGGCTCCTCTCTAGCTTTCTTT.

This chain uses TRBV4-2 with TRBJ1-4; a possible D gene is TRBD1 (6 bases). V was trimmed by 4 bases and J by 7 bases, leaving 16 bases between them. CDR3 length: 15 residues. CDR1 LGHNA and CDR2 YNFKEQ come from the germline V gene. In DNA form, the CDR3 reads TGTGCCAGCAGCCTCCTGGAGGGGGTAGCTGAAAAACTGTTTTTT. As protein: CASSLLEGVAEKLFF.

This chain connects TRBV5-1 to TRBJ2-5; either TRBD1 or TRBD2 may fit D (5 bases each). V dropped 4 bases and J dropped 5 bases, with 18 bases sitting between them. There are 15 residues in the CDR3. The germline gives CDR1 SGHRS, CDR2 YFSETQ. CDR3 loop: CASSGTRELWETQYF. The CDR3 nucleotides are TGCGCCAGCAGCGGAACCAGGGAGCTATGGGAGACCCAGTACTTC. Variable domain in full (rest from reference TRBV5-1 and TRBJ2-5): KAGVTQTPRYLIKTRGQQVTLSCSPISGHRSVSWYQQTPGQGLQFLFEYFSETQRNKGNFPGRFSGRQFSNSRSEMNVSTLELGDSALYLCASSGTRELWETQYFGPGTRLLVL.

The rearrangement uses TRBV27 and TRBJ2-4; 8 nucleotides match TRBD2. With 5 bases clipped from V and 0 bases from J, the junction kept 6 bases outside the gene matches. Germline CDR1 MNHEY, CDR2 SMNVEV (reference sequence). The CDR3 loop spans 16 amino acids. This chain's CDR3 is CASSPGLAIAKNIQYF. Written as DNA, the CDR3 is TGTGCCAGCAGTCCCGGACTAGCTATAGCCAAAAACATTCAGTACTTC.

The V and J genes are TRBV12-5 and TRBJ2-7, with TRBD1 matching 10 bases. V lost 7 bases to trimming and J lost 4 bases; unmatched junction nucleotides: 7. Germline CDR1 is LGHNT and CDR2 is FRNRAP. The CDR3 contains 14 residues. The CDR3 sequence is CASEVGTGAYEQYF. The CDR3 coding sequence is TGTGCTAGTGAAGTTGGGACAGGGGCTTACGAGCAGTACTTC.

This rearrangement joins TRBV13 to TRBJ2-7, with TRBD1 matching over 8 bases. This CDR3 spans 15 amino acids. V dropped 6 bases and J dropped 3; count of bases not matched to a gene: 10. Germline lookup yields CDR1 PRHDT and CDR2 FYEKMQ (reference sequence). The CDR3 DNA sequence: TGTGCCAGCAGGCATCTGACAGGGGAGTACTACGAGCAGTACTTC. Protein sequence: CASRHLTGEYYEQYF.

The V gene is TRBV5-1, the J gene TRBJ2-1; D might be TRBD1 or TRBD2, each matching 5 bases. Germline V gene lookup returns CDR1 SGHRS and CDR2 YFSETQ. The CDR3 spans 16 residues. V gave up 2 bases and J gave up 0 bases, with 12 bases separating them. CDR3: CASSLFRESSYNEQFF. CDR3 in DNA: TGCGCCAGCAGCTTATTCAGGGAGAGCTCCTACAATGAGCAGTTCTTC.

In this sample, this clone turned up a few times. The chain links TRBV12-5 to TRBJ2-6, with unresolved D. CDR1 and CDR2 (germline): LGHNT, FRNRAP. The CDR3 contains 13 residues. Trimming pared 5 bases from V and 4 bases from J, leaving 6 bases between. CDR3 loop: CASGLRGANVLTF. The CDR3 DNA follows: TGTGCTAGTGGTCTGAGGGGGGCCAACGTCCTGACTTTC.

This clone appeared once. This rearrangement joins TRBV5-6 to TRBJ2-1; 7 bases line up with TRBD1. V lost 4 bases and J lost 0; bases outside the gene matches: 13. Germline CDR1 is SGHDT and CDR2 is YYEEEE. There are 18 residues in the CDR3. CDR3 bases: TGTGCCAGCAGCCTATCGCCCGGGACAGAAAGCTCCTACAATGAGCAGTTCTTC. This gives the protein CASSLSPGTESSYNEQFF.

This rearrangement joins TRBV27 to TRBJ1-1, with TRBD1 matching over 8 bases. Looked up from germline, CDR1 is MNHEY and CDR2 is SMNVEV (reference sequence). This CDR3 spans 15 amino acids. Unmatched junction bases numbered 12, after V lost 6 bases and J lost 6 bases. The CDR3 DNA reads TGTGCCAGCAGGGCCAGGGGGCGTTACGTACCTGAAGCTTTCTTT. Encoded protein: CASRARGRYVPEAFF.

This clone has more than one count but fewer than ten. In DNA form, the CDR3 reads TGTGCCAGCAGTCCTGCCCTGGCCTACAACCAAGAGACCCAGTACTTC. Translating gives CASSPALAYNQETQYF. J is TRBJ2-5 and V is TRBV13, with D unresolved. CDR1 PRHDT and CDR2 FYEKMQ come from the germline V gene (reference sequence). The V end lost 6 bases, the J end lost 0 bases, and 17 bases lay between the germline ends. The CDR3 has 16 residues. Together with reference TRBV13 and TRBJ2-5, the CDR3 gives the full variable domain: AAGVIQSPRHLIKEKRETATLKCYPIPRHDTVYWYQQGPGQDPQFLISFYEKMQSDKGSIPDRFSAQQFSDYHSELNMSSLELGDSALYFCASSPALAYNQETQYFGPGTRLLVL.

Here the CDR3 reads CASQGREDGYTF. The DNA of the CDR3 is TGCGCCAGCCAGGGCAGGGAGGATGGCTACACCTTC. The J gene is TRBJ1-2, the V gene TRBV5-1; tentatively, D is TRBD1 (5 bases). Per the germline V gene, CDR1 is SGHRS and CDR2 is YFSETQ. This CDR3 comprises 12 residues. The V gene lost 7 bases and the J gene lost 6 bases, with 13 bases spanning the gap. Complete variable domain (other parts from reference TRBV5-1 and TRBJ1-2): KAGVTQTPRYLIKTRGQQVTLSCSPISGHRSVSWYQQTPGQGLQFLFEYFSETQRNKGNFPGRFSGRQFSNSRSEMNVSTLELGDSALYLCASQGREDGYTFGSGTRLTVV.

This chain connects TRBV2 to TRBJ2-7, with 7 nucleotides matching TRBD1. Germline CDR1 reads SNHLY; CDR2 reads FYNNEI. The CDR3 extends over 14 amino acids. Trimming removed 6 bases from V and 7 bases from J; junction bases left unmatched: 12. CDR3 nucleotides: TGTGCCAGCAGGGGGACAGACTCTTCTCGGGAGCAGTACTTC. It is translated as CASRGTDSSREQYF.

The rearrangement uses TRBV29-1 and TRBJ2-1; 11 nucleotides line up with TRBD2. After removal of 7 bases from V and 8 bases from J, the junction contained 7 bases not matched to a gene. CDR1 and CDR2 (germline): SQVTM, ANQGSEA. The CDR3 contains 13 residues. In DNA form, the CDR3 reads TGCAGCGCCATAGCGGGGGGGCGGGATGAGCAGTTCTTC. Amino acid sequence: CSAIAGGRDEQFF.

The genes are TRBV25-1 and TRBJ1-2; D gene uncertain. The V end was cut by 3 bases, the J end by 5 bases, with 10 bases between. The CDR3 extends over 13 amino acids. Germline CDR1 MGHDK, CDR2 SYGVNS. In DNA, the CDR3 is TGTGCCAGCAGTGAGGGAATTGGGTATGGCTACACCTTC. This sequence encodes CASSEGIGYGYTF.